This entry concerns a single T cell receptor beta chain. Its antigen target is currently unknown. Per-nucleotide qualities are absent, and no much larger clonotype sits a single base away. According to the germline V gene, CDR1 reads SGHTA and CDR2 reads FQGNSA. The junction carries 15 bases between V and J, which are trimmed by 5 bases and 4 bases respectively. There are 15 amino acids in the CDR3, from cysteine to phenylalanine inclusive. Of the read, only the CDR3 DNA is kept; its 45 bases are in frame from base 1. The sample is drawn from a study of cytomegalovirus exposure and HLA in healthy donors (TCRdb year 2017). At the level of the whole study: An earlier analysis of around 600 of the donors reported about 250 Gb of sequence data and about 100 million unique TCR beta sequences from about 179 million T cells. Roughly 300 gigabases of sequencing data and around 85 million unique TCR sequences made up an early release that covered over 550 HLA-typed donors. Of the 398 genotyped donors, around 81% fell in the genetic ancestry cluster associated with self-reported Caucasian donors. The study aimed to test whether cataloging public T cell receptors could reveal signatures of past pathogen exposure. The study used immunosequencing to profile the T cell repertoires of some 600 subjects and linked those repertoires to cytomegalovirus serostatus. Along with the approximately 700-subject first cohort, a separate validation cohort of 120 different subjects was used. High-throughput TCR immunosequencing, statistical association of individual TCRs with disease status, and machine learning were combined to predict cytomegalovirus infection status. A later analysis re-examined previously published TCR beta repertoires from hundreds of donors and added high-resolution HLA genotyping to investigate patterns of TCR occurrence. Rather than using new phenotypic data, the later analysis identified candidate immune exposures from TCR beta sequences and from how often those sequences occurred across donors. An earlier analysis of approximately 630 of the donors applied high-throughput TCR beta sequencing to assess whether each TCR beta V gene segment acted as functional or pseudogenic. Donor age, sex, ethnicity and CMV serostatus were compiled alongside the repertoire data. Genome-wide SNP genotypes for about 65% of the 666 donors were used in a later genetic analysis, which treated that subset as a discovery cohort. All discovery cohort repertoires had been generated using a single sequencing platform. HLA typing included class I and class II loci at four-digit resolution. Typing coverage differed by locus: A, B, C, DRB1 and DQB1 were typed in roughly 620-640 donors, DQA1 in about 500, DPA1 in over 600, and DPB1 in around 440. Several DR-DQ haplotypes were handled as single units for association and clustering because linkage in the cohort was strong. Across 300 to 500 genotyped donors of the cohort, an average of approximately 200,000 unique TCR beta nucleotide sequences per donor were sequenced, and 15% to 20% of those sequences were non-productive. General conclusions and limits of the study: The authors suggested that the approach could potentially be generalized to other disease states and immunological phenotypes. A later analysis reported that several top co-occurrence clusters appeared linked to parvovirus B19, influenza, CMV and Epstein-Barr virus. The classifier was reported to diagnose cytomegalovirus status with high specificity and sensitivity in both the original cohort and the validation cohort. A further reported finding was that TCR beta sequences accurately predicted the HLA-A and HLA-B alleles for most subjects in the first cohort. In an earlier analysis of roughly 560 of the donors, most TCR beta V segments were observed in productive rearrangements about 90% or about 30% of the time, broadly matching IMGT annotations. In a later analysis, most CMV-associated TCR beta chains were found to appear HLA-restricted, with HLA associations seemingly driven largely by CMV exposure. Because HLA typing was unavailable for some donors at each locus, only the typed subset was used in association tests. Because the 87-base-pair reads could not distinguish some IMGT-functional V segments, including TRBV6-2 and TRBV6-3, those segments were excluded. A few of the identified cytomegalovirus-associated TCR beta chains were confirmed in vitro to be specific for cytomegalovirus antigens. A later genetic analysis reported fewer N-insertions in productive TCRs among donors in an Asian-associated ancestry cluster than the roughly 700-donor mean. Correlated functional status among segregating V segments might be attributable to linkage disequilibrium, but an unknown experimental factor could not be ruled out. Because counts were too low, about 18 rarely observed V segments, including chromosome 9 orphons, were excluded from the earlier analysis of roughly 580 of the donors. Strong co-occurrence of HLA alleles, especially DR and DQ, made assigning TCR associations to individual alleles difficult. For the cohort, immune exposure information was limited to CMV serostatus. Most TCR sequences were seen in very few donors, while some public TCRs were found in many individuals. In a later analysis, HLA-associated TCR beta chains were found to be more clonally expanded and to have lower generation probabilities than equally common non-associated chains. A cluster of highly shared sequence variants was judged likely to represent a technical artifact of the sequencing pipeline. Only TCR beta chains were sequenced in this cohort, and the absence of alpha or paired-chain data limited detectable features. In the study, some 160 TCR beta chains were listed as associated with cytomegalovirus. Sequencing depth was assumed to be roughly uniform across donors in the presence/absence analyses, though that assumption may not hold. A later genetic analysis associated a missense DCLRE1C variant with V-gene and J-gene trimming of TCR beta chains, and an independent cohort replicated the association. At a false discovery rate of 0.05, a later analysis linked 16,951 TCR beta sequences to specific HLA alleles. According to a later analysis, TCR association rates differed among HLA loci, with DRB1 alleles showing the most associated TCRs and HLA-C alleles showing the fewest.

The cohort consisted of 600 or so healthy bone marrow donors. Cohort members were all nominally healthy when sampled, although unrecorded immune exposures were likely present. The donor tested CMV seropositive and was one of the 289 seropositive cohort members. A peripheral blood sample was provided by each donor, and peripheral blood mononuclear cells were used for TCR beta sequencing. The Qiagen DNeasy Blood Extraction Kit was used to extract genomic DNA from the blood cell samples. The method was the immunoSEQ multiplex PCR assay. The multiplex PCR relied on a mix of 60 forward primers for TCR Vbeta segments and 13 reverse primers for TCR Jbeta segments. The CDR3 region of rearranged TCR beta genes was amplified from genomic DNA with a multiplex PCR assay. The amplified TCR beta libraries were sequenced on the Illumina HiSeq System as 87-base-pair reads. Concerning the study's data processing: In a later analysis, tens of millions of unique TCR beta chains were counted across the roughly 700 repertoires, and about 10 million of these chains were shared by at least two donors. A nearest-neighbor algorithm error-corrected the raw reads and collapsed the reads into unique sequences, merging closely related sequences to remove PCR and sequencing errors. V, D and J gene segments were assigned by aligning CDR3 sequences to IMGT reference sequences. Each retained sequence needed at least a six-nucleotide match to both a V gene segment and a J gene segment. Rearrangements were classified as productive when the CDR3 lacked stop codons and remained in frame with V and J, and all other rearrangements were classified as non-productive. Following IMGT convention, CDR3 was defined as the stretch from the second conserved V-encoded cysteine up to the conserved J-encoded phenylalanine. The earlier analysis of about 620 of the donors excluded sequences that lacked an unambiguous match to a single V gene segment. In an earlier analysis of 587 of the donors, V segments were called functional above 56.7% productive rearrangements and were called segregating when the between-donor standard deviation exceeded 5%. To diagnose cytomegalovirus status from the catalog of TCR beta chain sequences, a statistical classification framework was built. In a later analysis, V and J genes were assigned by comparing TCR nucleotide sequences against IMGT/GENE-DB human TR gene sequences. The TCRdist pipeline was used in a later analysis to assign CDR3 sequences and most-parsimonious VDJ recombination scenarios. In a later analysis, each TCR beta chain was defined by its CDR3 amino acid sequence together with its V-gene family, and reads without a unique V-gene family were excluded. As a way to deal with suspected cross-contamination and a sequencing artifact, a later analysis dropped more than 500 nucleotide sequences that were highly shared and had low generation probability. In a later analysis, a clonal expansion index was calculated for each public chain from normalized within-repertoire ranks of inferred template counts. In a later analysis, generation probabilities were computed with a VDJ recombination model fitted to out-of-frame rearrangements, and the resulting probabilities were checked against IGoR. In a later analysis, hypergeometric tests were used to score TCR-TCR, TCR-HLA and TCR-CMV co-occurrence, with a repertoire-size bias correction applied to TCR pairs. False discovery rates were estimated in a later analysis by permuting HLA or CMV assignments 20 times. In a later analysis, co-occurring TCRs were grouped using DBSCAN, and TCRdist sequence similarity was added for clustering within HLA-allele-positive subsets. Co-occurrence clustering excluded repertoires with fewer than 30,000 or more than 120,000 public chains, plus five with anomalous nucleotide sharing. The clones in this table, taken by TCRdb from immuneACCESS, are in-frame only. Not every clone is retained; where verified, under half of the shortfall comes from an unresolved V gene, and the cause of the rest is unknown. V, J and clone size were drawn from that table, and D and trimming were deduced from the DNA. In all, the sample holds around 120,000 clones, and around 75% of those were seen once. The ten largest clones represent more than 7.5% of the sample.

The rearrangement combines TRBV7-2 with TRBJ1-3; TRBD1 could be the D gene, as 6 bases match. This receptor was taken from a woman aged 45-65 years in good health and CMV-seropositive. The sequenced material came from PBMCs. The bases read TGTGCCAGCAGCCTACAGGGCGCAGGAGGAAACACCATATATTTT. Its coded protein is CASSLQGAGGNTIYF.